Shown below are 23 T cell receptor beta chains from a single sample sequenced in a study of T cells in localized non-small cell lung cancer. The data were produced by immunoSEQ multiplex PCR, yet TCRdb's version contains in-frame clones alone and is incomplete. There are approximately 26,000 clones in the sample; more than 65% occur only once, and approximately 9.7% lies in the top ten. The material was peripheral blood, obtained before any cancer treatment. The origin of the receptors is a man between 40 and 70 years old with stage III squamous cell lung carcinoma.

In nucleotides, the CDR3 is TGTGCCAGCAGTTACTCGGAGGGTCAGCCCCAGCATTTT. Translated, it gives CASSYSEGQPQHF. The rearrangement uses TRBV6-5 and TRBJ1-5; no definite D call. The CDR3 is 13 amino acids. Trimming cost V 0 bases and J 6 bases, with 6 bases left between them. CDR1 is MNHEY, CDR2 SVGAGI, per germline.

This clone appeared a single time. This chain connects TRBV7-3 to TRBJ2-3; TRBD2 agrees at 7 bases. The CDR3 is 15 amino acids. Germline-derived CDR1 and CDR2 are SGHTA and FQGTGA. V was clipped by 8 bases and J by 5 bases; unmatched bases: 13. The CDR3 protein is CASAWSGAFEDTQYF. CDR3 DNA sequence: TGTGCCAGCGCCTGGAGCGGGGCATTTGAAGATACGCAGTATTTT.

The CDR3 region is CASSSPGQSGEQYF. In DNA, the CDR3 is TGTGCCAGCAGTTCCCCGGGACAGTCGGGCGAGCAGTACTTC. This rearrangement joins TRBV5-4 to TRBJ2-7, with 7 bases matching TRBD1. V shed 5 bases and J 6 bases; nucleotides not matched to a gene: 11. The V gene's germline CDR1 is SGHNT and CDR2 YYREEE (reference sequence). This CDR3 contains 14 residues.

The rearrangement links TRBV6-1 to TRBJ1-5; 8 bases are shared with TRBD1. CDR1 and CDR2 from the germline V gene are MNHNS and SASEGT. CDR3 length: 19 amino acids. The V and J ends lost 4 bases and 0 bases, in that order; junction bases with no gene match: 14. CDR3 DNA: TGTGCCAGCAGTGCTTACAAGAGGGACAGGCTAAATAGCAATCAGCCCCAGCATTTT. Amino acids: CASSAYKRDRLNSNQPQHF.

This chain uses TRBV7-9 with TRBJ2-1, with 10 nucleotides matching TRBD2. The CDR3 runs to 16 residues. With 5 bases clipped from V and 3 bases from J, the junction kept 7 bases outside the gene matches. Germline CDR1 and CDR2: SEHNR and FQNEAQ (reference sequence). The CDR3 spells CASSSSSGGNYNEQFF. The CDR3 coding sequence is TGTGCCAGCAGCAGCTCTAGCGGGGGCAACTACAATGAGCAGTTCTTC. Full variable domain (outside the CDR3, taken from reference TRBV7-9 and TRBJ2-1): DTGVSQNPRHKITKRGQNVTFRCDPISEHNRLYWYRQTLGQGPEFLTYFQNEAQLEKSRLLSDRFSAERPKGSFSTLEIQRTEQGDSAMYLCASSSSSGGNYNEQFFGPGTRLTVL.

J is TRBJ1-2 and V is TRBV15; TRBD1 is a possible D gene (5 bases). Trimming stripped 5 bases from V and 4 bases from J, with 14 bases between. Germline CDR1 reads LNHNV; CDR2 reads YYDKDF (reference sequence). CDR3 length equals 14 residues. The chain's CDR3 is CATSVQGELYGYTF. CDR3 coding DNA: TGTGCCACCAGCGTCCAGGGAGAGCTCTATGGCTACACCTTC.

The rearrangement uses TRBV18 and TRBJ2-2; D not resolved. V was clipped by 8 bases and J by 7 bases, with 14 bases between them. This CDR3 spans 13 amino acids. Germline CDR1 and CDR2: KGHSH and LQKENI. CDR3 loop: CASGQDKNGELFF. Written as DNA, the CDR3 is TGTGCCAGCGGGCAGGATAAGAACGGGGAGCTGTTTTTT.

This chain links TRBV29-1 with TRBJ2-7; D is perhaps TRBD2 (5 bases). Germline V gives CDR1 SQVTM, CDR2 ANQGSEA. The V end was cut by 0 bases, the J end by 4 bases, with 7 bases between. The CDR3 loop spans 12 amino acids. The CDR3 DNA reads as TGCAGCGTTGAAGAGGGAGAGTACGAGCAGTACTTC. This codes for CSVEEGEYEQYF.

The CDR3 nucleotides read TGTGCCAGCAGTTTGAGCGGGAGGGCCGGGGGGAACACCGGGGAGCTGTTTTTT. This gives the protein CASSLSGRAGGNTGELFF. The rearrangement uses TRBV27 and TRBJ2-2; 10 bases agree with TRBD2. The germline gives CDR1 MNHEY, CDR2 SMNVEV (reference sequence). With V trimmed by 3 bases and J by 1 base, 8 bases remained unmatched. The CDR3 loop spans 18 amino acids.

This clone was found once. The rearrangement uses TRBV6-5 and TRBJ2-3; D is perhaps TRBD2 (5 bases). The germline CDR1 and CDR2 sequences are MNHEY and SVGAGI. The V and J ends lost 4 bases and 5 bases respectively, with 19 bases between them. The CDR3 spans 16 residues. The CDR3 sequence is CASSSPQVGAGDTQYF. The CDR3 DNA is TGTGCCAGCAGTTCCCCTCAGGTGGGAGCAGGAGATACGCAGTATTTT.

The chain employs TRBV6-6 and TRBJ1-1, with a possible D match to TRBD1 (5 bases). The germline V gene has CDR1 MNHNY and CDR2 SVGAGI (reference sequence). The V gene lost 5 bases and the J gene lost 8 bases, with 18 bases spanning the gap. The CDR3 loop spans 14 amino acids. CDR3 DNA: TGTGCCAGCAGTACCCGTGGGACTCCCGACGAAGCTTTCTTT. This encodes CASSTRGTPDEAFF.

This clone was counted between two and nine times. The gene calls are TRBV9 and TRBJ2-5; unclear D gene. With 1 base removed from V and 5 bases from J, the gap between germline ends came to 6 bases. This CDR3 spans 12 amino acids. The V gene's germline CDR1 is SGDLS and CDR2 YYNGEE. The CDR3 loop is CASSVFQETQYF. CDR3 nucleotides: TGTGCCAGCAGCGTATTCCAGGAGACCCAGTACTTC.

The chain recombines TRBV7-8 with TRBJ1-1; no firm D call. With 3 bases removed from V and 1 base from J, the gap between germline ends came to 9 bases. The CDR3 totals 14 residues. Germline V gene sequence: CDR1 SGHVS, CDR2 FQNEAQ. The CDR3 DNA reads as TGTGCCAGCAGCTTCCAGACTGGGAACACTGAAGCTTTCTTT. It is translated as CASSFQTGNTEAFF.

The chain combines TRBV28 with TRBJ1-4; tentative D call: TRBD1 (5 bases). In germline, CDR1 is MDHEN, CDR2 SYDVKM. V was pared by 3 bases and J by 8 bases, with 13 bases between. The CDR3 sequence is 14 residues long. This chain's CDR3 is CASSLGQWEEKLFF. CDR3 in DNA: TGTGCCAGCAGTTTGGGGCAGTGGGAGGAAAAACTGTTTTTT. Full variable domain (missing parts from reference TRBV28 and TRBJ1-4): DVKVTQSSRYLVKRTGEKVFLECVQDMDHENMFWYRQDPGLGLRLIYFSYDVKMKEKGDIPEGYSVSREKKERFSLILESASTNQTSMYLCASSLGQWEEKLFFGSGTQLSVL.

By frequency in the sample, this clone is medium-sized. CDR3 region: CASRPGEATNEKLFF. CDR3 nucleotide sequence: TGTGCCAGCAGGCCCGGTGAGGCAACTAATGAAAAACTGTTTTTT. The rearrangement links TRBV14 to TRBJ1-4; D is ambiguous. From germline, CDR1 is SGHDN and CDR2 FVKESK. This CDR3 has 15 residues. The V end lost 6 bases, the J end lost 0 bases, and 11 bases lay between the germline ends.

This clone was recorded only once. Compared with germline, one end of the junction differs, possibly owing to a read error. The chain links TRBV7-2 to TRBJ2-3; 9 nucleotides agree with TRBD2. CDR3 length: 18 residues. The germline gives CDR1 SGHTA, CDR2 FQGNSA. CDR3 residues: CASSRYSGSPLRTGTQYF. The DNA of the CDR3 is TGTGCCAGCAGCCGATATAGCGGGAGTCCCTTGCGGACAGGTACGCAGTATTTT.

The V and J genes are TRBV19 and TRBJ2-3; D gene uncertain. CDR3 length: 13 amino acids. Germline values: CDR1 LNHDA, CDR2 SQIVND (reference sequence). The V and J ends lost 7 bases and 4 bases respectively, with 12 bases between them. CDR3: CASKQSGPDTQYF. The CDR3 DNA reads as TGTGCCAGTAAACAGTCGGGCCCAGATACGCAGTATTTT. Full variable domain (missing parts from reference TRBV19 and TRBJ2-3): DGGITQSPKYLFRKEGQNVTLSCEQNLNHDAMYWYRQDPGQGLRLIYYSQIVNDFQKGDIAEGYSVSREKKESFPLTVTSAQKNPTAFYLCASKQSGPDTQYFGPGTRLTVL.

The genes are TRBV7-9 and TRBJ1-4; D not certain. The CDR3 consists of 12 residues. CDR1 and CDR2 (germline): SEHNR, FQNEAQ (reference sequence). V dropped 5 bases and J dropped 13 bases, with 14 bases sitting between them. The chain's CDR3 is CASSSSGAGLFF. DNA of the CDR3: TGTGCCAGCAGCAGCTCTGGTGCAGGACTGTTTTTT.

The chain uses TRBV6-5 and TRBJ1-6, with no clear D. Per the germline V gene, CDR1 is MNHEY and CDR2 is SVGAGI. V lost 7 bases and J 1 base, leaving 8 bases between the germline ends. There are 14 residues in the CDR3. The CDR3 sequence: CASILGSYNSPLHF. Here the CDR3 DNA reads TGTGCCAGCATTTTAGGGTCCTATAATTCACCCCTCCACTTT.

This chain links TRBV13 with TRBJ2-1; 8 positions agree with TRBD2. The length of the CDR3 is 16 residues. Germline V CDR1 and CDR2: PRHDT, FYEKMQ (reference sequence). J was trimmed by 3 bases and V by 4 bases; bases with no gene match: 8. The CDR3 protein is CASSSPGTRDYNEQFF. Written as DNA, the CDR3 is TGTGCCAGCAGCTCTCCCGGGACTAGAGACTACAATGAGCAGTTCTTC.

The chain employs TRBV5-4 and TRBJ2-3; perhaps D is TRBD1 or TRBD2 (5 bases each). The CDR3 length is 14 residues. Germline V gene lookup returns CDR1 SGHNT and CDR2 YYREEE (reference sequence). V was clipped by 0 bases and J by 7 bases, with 12 bases between them. CDR3 residues: CASSLAREMNTQYF. The DNA for the CDR3 is TGTGCCAGCAGCTTGGCCAGGGAGATGAATACGCAGTATTTT.

The chain couples TRBV6-1 to TRBJ2-7; 12 bases map to TRBD1. CDR3 length: 13 residues. CDR1 and CDR2 (germline): MNHNS, SASEGT. After removal of 8 bases from V and 12 bases from J, the junction contained 11 bases not matched to a gene. CDR3 protein: CASGLGQGAKVYV. As DNA, the CDR3 is TGTGCCAGCGGGCTGGGACAGGGGGCGAAGGTGTACGTC.

The genes are TRBV6-1 and TRBJ2-2, with a tentative D call TRBD1 (6 bases). CDR1 and CDR2 from the germline V gene are MNHNS and SASEGT. The V end lost 6 bases, the J end lost 2 bases, and 7 bases lay between the germline ends. CDR3 length: 13 amino acids. CDR3: CASRDRNTGELFF. CDR3 nucleotides: TGTGCCAGCAGGGACAGAAACACCGGGGAGCTGTTTTTT.